These 20 T cell receptor beta chains originate from one sample sequenced in a study of T cell responses to AZD1222 COVID-19 vaccine. TCRdb keeps only in-frame clones here, not all; method: immunoSEQ multiplex PCR. The table has tens of thousands of clones, 90% seen once. The specimen comprised peripheral blood, sampled on day 0 of AZD1222 vaccination. Source of these receptors: an adult in good health.

The count of this clone is one. The CDR3 region has the DNA TGTGCCAGCAGCCAAGATGTCCAGGGGGCACAGCCCCAGCATTTT. Its protein product is CASSQDVQGAQPQHF. V is TRBV4-2 and J is TRBJ1-5; 8 positions agree with TRBD1. Losses at the gene ends were 0 bases for V and 7 bases for J; bases not matched to a gene: 5. The germline gives CDR1 LGHNA, CDR2 YNFKEQ. The CDR3 runs to 15 residues.

With regard to this clone: An end of the junction differs from the germline gene, which may be a read error. The chain joins TRBV4-3 to TRBJ2-7; possible D gene TRBD1, 7 bases. The CDR3 loop spans 12 amino acids. Germline assignment: CDR1 LGHNA and CDR2 YSLEER. The CDR3 region is CASSQSGSGTVF. CDR3 nucleotide sequence: TGCGCCAGCAGCCAAAGCGGGTCCGGGACAGTCTTC.

The chain joins TRBV11-3 to TRBJ1-6, with D uncertain. The CDR3 contains 12 residues. CDR1 is SGHNT, CDR2 YENEEA, per germline. V shed 0 bases and J shed 9 bases, with 3 bases lying between them. CDR3: CASSLERSPLHF. The CDR3 coding sequence is TGTGCCAGCAGCTTAGAGCGTTCACCCCTCCACTTT.

The chain joins TRBV29-1 to TRBJ1-2; 9 nucleotides align to TRBD1. Trimming removed 6 bases from V and 1 base from J; junction bases left unmatched: 9. The CDR3 spans 15 residues. CDR1 is SQVTM, CDR2 ANQGSEA, per germline. The CDR3 loop is CSVKDRGRGNYGYTF. The CDR3 DNA is TGCAGCGTCAAGGACAGGGGCCGAGGTAACTATGGCTACACCTTC.

Here the CDR3 reads CASRFGLAGDYNEQFF. The CDR3 DNA is TGTGCCAGCAGATTCGGACTAGCGGGCGACTACAATGAGCAGTTCTTC. The chain has TRBV5-4 and TRBJ2-1; TRBD2 matches 11 bases. This CDR3 is built from 16 residues. Unmatched junction bases numbered 7, after V lost 5 bases and J lost 3 bases. Looked up from germline, CDR1 is SGHNT and CDR2 is YYREEE (reference sequence).

The V call is TRBV7-2, the J call TRBJ1-1; 7 nucleotides line up with TRBD1. Germline loops: CDR1 SGHTA, CDR2 FQGNSA. V dropped 3 bases and J dropped 0; count of bases not matched to a gene: 1. The CDR3 sequence is 14 residues long. The CDR3 loop reads CASSFDRVNTEAFF. CDR3 in DNA: TGTGCCAGCAGCTTCGACAGGGTGAACACTGAAGCTTTCTTT. Supplemented by reference TRBV7-2 and TRBJ1-1, the full variable domain reads GAGVSQSPSNKVTEKGKDVELRCDPISGHTALYWYRQSLGQGLEFLIYFQGNSAPDKSGLPSDRFSAERTGGSVSTLTIQRTQQEDSAVYLCASSFDRVNTEAFFGQGTRLTVV.

This chain connects TRBV30 to TRBJ2-7, with D perhaps matching TRBD1 or TRBD2 (5 bases each). The CDR3 contains 13 residues. Looked up from germline, CDR1 is GTSNPN and CDR2 is SVGIG (reference sequence). V lost 4 bases to trimming and J lost 6 bases, with 16 bases between them. CDR3 coding DNA: TGTGCCTGGACGAATCGAGGGGTTGGCGAGCAGTACTTC. As protein: CAWTNRGVGEQYF.

The rearrangement links TRBV19 to TRBJ2-1; 11 bases agree with TRBD2. V was pared by 2 bases and J by 4 bases, with 4 bases of the junction left unmatched. Germline-derived CDR1 and CDR2 are LNHDA and SQIVND (reference sequence). This CDR3 is built from 16 residues. The CDR3: CASSIRSSGGYNEQFF. The DNA for the CDR3 is TGTGCCAGTAGTATAAGGTCTAGCGGGGGGTACAATGAGCAGTTCTTC.

The CDR3 spells CASRGTRRGQETQYF. In DNA, the CDR3 is TGTGCCAGCAGAGGGACTCGCAGGGGGCAAGAGACCCAGTACTTC. This rearrangement joins TRBV11-2 to TRBJ2-5; a possible D gene is TRBD1 (7 bases). The CDR3 extends over 15 amino acids. Germline V gives CDR1 SGHAT, CDR2 FQNNGV. V was cut by 6 bases and J by 2 bases, with 16 bases left in between.

The chain joins TRBV29-1 to TRBJ2-1; D is ambiguous. With 6 bases removed from V and 8 bases from J, the gap between germline ends came to 11 bases. The CDR3 has 11 amino acids. Germline CDR1 reads SQVTM; CDR2 reads ANQGSEA. The CDR3 region is CSVDLEDEQFF. CDR3 nucleotide sequence: TGCAGCGTAGATCTAGAGGATGAGCAGTTCTTC.

The chain carries TRBV6-2 or TRBV6-3 and TRBJ2-7; D assignment may be TRBD1 or TRBD2 (5 bases each). The CDR3 has 16 residues. With 0 bases removed from V and 0 bases from J, the gap between germline ends came to 12 bases. Germline V lookup: CDR1 MNHEY, CDR2 SVGEGT. The CDR3 DNA reads TGTGCCAGCAGTTACTCTCCTCAGGGAGACTCCTACGAGCAGTACTTC. Its translation: CASSYSPQGDSYEQYF.

The chain links TRBV11-3 to TRBJ2-2, with unresolved D. CDR3 length equals 14 residues. With 5 bases removed from V and 5 bases from J, the gap between germline ends came to 12 bases. CDR1 is SGHNT, CDR2 YENEEA, per germline. The CDR3 region has the DNA TGTGCCAGCAGCCGAACTCTAGGGACCGGGGAGCTGTTTTTT. This gives the protein CASSRTLGTGELFF.

The chain carries TRBV4-2 and TRBJ2-1; 8 nucleotides agree with TRBD1. The CDR3 is made up of 19 amino acids. Unmatched junction bases numbered 16, after V lost 1 base and J lost 5 bases. Germline CDR1 LGHNA, CDR2 YNFKEQ. DNA for the CDR3: TGTGCCAGCAGCCAAGGATCGAGCGGTGTTACAGGGGGGCACAATGAGCAGTTCTTC. Amino acids: CASSQGSSGVTGGHNEQFF.

The CDR3: CAGTRTGQSPLHF. CDR3 coding DNA: TGTGCCGGAACGAGGACAGGGCAATCACCCCTCCACTTT. The chain is built from TRBV6-6 and TRBJ1-6; 8 positions agree with TRBD1. The germline CDR1 and CDR2 sequences are MNHNY and SVGAGI (reference sequence). Germline trimming cut 11 bases from V and 10 bases from J; bases unmatched to any gene: 10. This CDR3 comprises 13 residues.

V and J are TRBV19 and TRBJ2-7, with 10 bases fitting TRBD2. The CDR3 is 14 amino acids. The V gene end was trimmed by 7 bases and the J gene end by 2 bases; junction bases not matched to a gene: 5. Germline CDR1 LNHDA, CDR2 SQIVND (reference sequence). CDR3 sequence (DNA): TGTGCCAGTAATAGCGGGGGGCGGACCTACGAGCAGTACTTC. Protein product: CASNSGGRTYEQYF.

The CDR3: CASSDPGTEAFF. The CDR3 region has the DNA TGTGCCAGCAGTGACCCCGGCACTGAAGCTTTCTTT. The rearrangement uses TRBV6-1 and TRBJ1-1; the D is unclear. Trimming removed 3 bases from V and 4 bases from J, with 6 bases in between. Per germline, CDR1 MNHNS and CDR2 SASEGT. CDR3 length: 12 amino acids.

CDR3 nucleotides: TGTGCCAGCAGCGACGATAGGACAGCCAGCAATTCACCCCTCCACTTT. Translated: CASSDDRTASNSPLHF. V and J are TRBV9 and TRBJ1-6; D possibly corresponds to TRBD1 (6 bases). Germline CDR1 and CDR2: SGDLS and YYNGEE. V lost 3 bases, J lost 7 bases, and 17 bases lay in between. This CDR3 spans 16 amino acids.

Here the CDR3 DNA reads TGTGCCAGCAGCCTGGACGGAACGAACACTGAAGCTTTCTTT. It translates to CASSLDGTNTEAFF. The V and J genes are TRBV7-9 and TRBJ1-1; no clear D gene. V lost 5 bases to trimming and J lost 1 base, with 11 bases between them. From germline, CDR1 is SEHNR and CDR2 FQNEAQ (reference sequence). The CDR3 length is 14 residues. The complete variable domain, with remaining parts taken from reference TRBV7-9 and TRBJ1-1, reads DTGVSQNPRHKITKRGQNVTFRCDPISEHNRLYWYRQTLGQGPEFLTYFQNEAQLEKSRLLSDRFSAERPKGSFSTLEIQRTEQGDSAMYLCASSLDGTNTEAFFGQGTRLTVV.

J is TRBJ1-1 and V is TRBV5-5; D perhaps matches TRBD1 (6 bases). V was cut by 2 bases and J by 3 bases, with 11 bases left in between. CDR3 length: 14 amino acids. The germline V gene encodes CDR1 SGHKS and CDR2 YYEKEE (reference sequence). The CDR3 DNA is TGTGCCAGCAGCTTTAGGGGGAGGGACACTGAAGCTTTCTTT. Encoded protein: CASSFRGRDTEAFF.

The chain carries TRBV30 and TRBJ1-3; D is unclear. Trimming shortened V by 1 base and J by 0 bases, and 4 bases separated the two germline ends. Germline values: CDR1 GTSNPN, CDR2 SVGIG (reference sequence). The length of the CDR3 is 13 residues. The CDR3 loop is CAWSAGSGNTIYF. DNA for the CDR3: TGTGCCTGGAGTGCCGGCTCTGGAAACACCATATATTTT. Using reference TRBV30 and TRBJ1-3 for the parts outside the CDR3, the full variable domain is SQTIHQWPATLVQPVGSPLSLECTVEGTSNPNLYWYRQAAGRGLQLLFYSVGIGQISSEVPQNLSASRPQDRQFILSSKKLLLSDSGFYLCAWSAGSGNTIYFGEGSWLTVV.